The entry that follows covers one TCR beta chain sequence. Its antigen remains undetermined. Base qualities are not provided; no much larger clone lies one nucleotide away. This specimen belongs to a study of blood T cell repertoires in COVID-19 (TCRdb year 2020). Turning to the overall study: For ImmuneRACE Cohort 3, a participant was defined as recovered based on two consecutive negative NP/OP PCR tests, clearance by a healthcare professional, or resolution of symptoms. The collaborator samples originated in the United States, Italy and Spain and spanned the acute and convalescent phases of COVID-19. The material from the prospective study consisted of cDNA or gDNA derived from T cells, B-cell-depleted T cells, or PBMCs. The dataset comprised deeply sampled blood TCRbeta repertoires from subjects exposed to, actively infected with, or recovered from COVID-19. The repertoires were released in a freely available public database intended as a resource for research on the immune response to SARS-CoV-2. Samples came from the ongoing ImmuneRACE study (first 160 participants) plus 1,254 subjects from 6 global collaborators. The sample metadata nearly always contained a de-identified subject ID, COVID-19 status, age in years and sex. Where available, HLA class I and class II types were obtained from metadata supplied by the sample provider rather than from assay-based typing.

Participants in the prospective study were enrolled through a virtual design, were aged roughly 18 to 90 years, and lived in 24 United States geographic areas. To assign participants to cohorts, the prospective study relied on clinical history that participants themselves reported in a screening survey and a study questionnaire. Each participant in the prospective study had whole blood, serum and a nasopharyngeal or oropharyngeal swab collected by mobile phlebotomists. Participants in the prospective study had the option to provide additional blood draws and questionnaires over a roughly two-month period. Prospective study blood samples were shipped either frozen or at room temperature before DNA extraction. The CDR3 measures 14 amino acids from cysteine to phenylalanine. Kept here is only the CDR3 DNA, which spans 42 bases and is read in frame from base 1. V and J lose 0 bases and 2 bases, and a span of 9 bases separates them. CDR1 and CDR2, looked up from the germline V gene, are SGDLS and YYNGEE.

TCRbeta CDR3 regions were amplified from genomic DNA by means of the immunoSEQ Assay, a bias-controlled multiplex PCR. From the authors' description of their analysis: Nucleated cell counts per sample were estimated from amplification of reference gene primers within the assay. Sequence reads were collapsed and filtered to measure the absolute abundance of every unique TCRbeta CDR3 rearrangement. For each sample, productive Simpson clonality was calculated by taking the square root of Simpson's diversity index across productive rearrangements. The table comes from immuneACCESS by way of TCRdb, which keeps in-frame sequences with V and J called. Part of the clones is missing from these tables; in studies checked, under half for an unresolved V gene and the rest for unknown reasons. From that table come the V and J calls and clone size; the DNA was used to work out D and trimming. This sample lists 200,000 or so clones; roughly 87% were detected once. The ten largest clonotypes hold 7.2% of the sample.

What the research found in general, with its limitations: The quantity of clinical and demographic metadata differed by source and by participant and was supplied without curation.

The V and J genes are TRBV9 and TRBJ2-7; TRBD1 is a weak D gene call, 6 bases matching. What was sequenced was PBMCs or T cells enriched from blood (not recorded which). The source of this sequence is a man between 25 and 39 years old in a cohort exposed to, infected with or recovered from COVID-19 (not recorded which). The CDR3 reads as follows: CASSVAGTTYEQYF. The DNA sequence is as follows: TGTGCCAGCAGCGTAGCTGGGACAACCTACGAGCAGTACTTC.